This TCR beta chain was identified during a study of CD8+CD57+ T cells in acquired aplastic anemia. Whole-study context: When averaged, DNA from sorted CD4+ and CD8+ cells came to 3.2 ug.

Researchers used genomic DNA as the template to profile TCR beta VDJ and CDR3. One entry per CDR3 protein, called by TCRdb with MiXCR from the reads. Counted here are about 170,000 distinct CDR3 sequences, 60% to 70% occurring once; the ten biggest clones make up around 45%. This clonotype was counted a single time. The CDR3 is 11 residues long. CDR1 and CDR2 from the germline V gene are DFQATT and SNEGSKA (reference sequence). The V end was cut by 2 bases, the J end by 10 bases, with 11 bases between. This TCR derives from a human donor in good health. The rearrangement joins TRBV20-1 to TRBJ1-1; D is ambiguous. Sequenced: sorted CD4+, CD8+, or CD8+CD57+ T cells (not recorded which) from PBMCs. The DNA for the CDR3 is TGCAGTGCTAGAAAGTTGGAGGGAGCTTTCTTT. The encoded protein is CSARKLEGAFF.